This TCR beta chain was recovered during a study of blood T cell repertoires in COVID-19. Participant ages covered roughly 18 to 89 years across 24 US areas. Categorization into cohorts depended on clinical history that participants reported. The germline V gene encodes CDR1 SGHTA and CDR2 FQGTGA. CDR3 length: 14 amino acids. V lost 2 bases and J 7 bases, leaving 13 bases between the germline ends. Produced via immunoSEQ multiplex PCR; TCRdb's table is partial and in-frame only. The table includes a few hundred thousand clones, more than 85% detected once. The rearrangement links TRBV7-3 to TRBJ2-3; possibly TRBD2 for D (6 bases). The sequence came from a woman aged 30 to 39 who had recovered from COVID-19. The specimen was PBMCs or T cells enriched from blood (not recorded which). The CDR3: CASSLLEGRHTQYF. The CDR3 nucleotides are TGTGCCAGCAGCTTATTGGAGGGAAGGCATACGCAGTATTTT.